The rows below give T cell receptor beta chains drawn from one sample of a study of vaccination effects on CD4 cells after COVID-19. The antigens for these receptors are not known. The table came from immunoSEQ multiplex PCR; TCRdb's copy has only in-frame clones and leaves some out. Of around 46,000 clones detected, under 85% appear once; the ten largest clones hold roughly 16%. The sample in question was CD4+ T cells from PBMCs cultured with HCoV-OC43 spike peptides, obtained after COVID-19 vaccination. The receptors were sampled from a human donor who received a COVID-19 vaccine. The CDR3 runs from the conserved cysteine through the conserved F or W. Fields, in order: D gene, J gene, clone size, V gene, CDR3 protein, CDR3 DNA. The D gene is left open where the match is weak. Rows give clone size only sometimes, using once, few, many, or a class for an expanded clone.

>.|TRBJ1-2|.|TRBV7-9
CASSLDSNYGYTF
TGTGCCAGCAGCTTGGACAGTAACTATGGCTACACCTTC
>.|TRBJ2-5|.|TRBV2
CASVGLGRKETQYF
TGTGCCAGCGTAGGCTTGGGTCGAAAAGAGACCCAGTACTTC
>TRBD2|TRBJ2-7|.|TRBV7-8
CASSSGSGRGSYEQYF
TGTGCCAGCAGCTCCGGAAGCGGGAGAGGTTCGTACGAGCAGTACTTC
>TRBD1|TRBJ2-6|.|TRBV4-1
CASSRGTGRSSGANVLTF
TGCGCCAGCAGCCGAGGGACAGGGAGGTCGTCTGGGGCCAACGTCCTGACTTTC
>TRBD1|TRBJ1-5|once|TRBV29-1
CSVGQGGNQPQHF
TGCAGCGTTGGCCAGGGGGGCAATCAGCCCCAGCATTTT
>.|TRBJ1-2|once|TRBV19
CASRRGLNYGYTF
TGTGCCAGTAGGCGGGGACTTAACTATGGCTACACCTTC
>.|TRBJ1-6|.|TRBV2
CASSEIVWESSYNSPLHF
TGTGCCAGCAGCGAGATCGTTTGGGAGAGCTCCTATAATTCACCCCTCCACTTT
>.|TRBJ2-7|.|TRBV6-1
CASSEYWTATYEQYF
TGTGCCAGCAGTGAATACTGGACAGCTACCTACGAGCAGTACTTC
>.|TRBJ1-2|.|TRBV6-4
CASSEAHGNQIYGYTF
TGTGCCAGCAGTGAAGCCCACGGGAATCAGATCTATGGCTACACCTTC
>.|TRBJ2-1|.|TRBV11-2
CASRVWGSSYNEQFF
TGTGCCAGCAGGGTGTGGGGAAGCTCCTACAATGAGCAGTTCTTC
>.|TRBJ1-2|.|TRBV2
CASSEQSELYGYTF
TGTGCCAGCAGTGAACAGTCTGAACTTTATGGCTACACCTTC
>TRBD2|TRBJ2-3|.|TRBV6-4
CASSDSTSGGADTQYF
TGTGCCAGCAGTGACTCGACTAGCGGGGGGGCAGATACGCAGTATTTT
>TRBD1|TRBJ1-1|.|TRBV6-5
CASRTPGGPNTEAFF
TGTGCCAGCAGGACCCCAGGGGGCCCGAACACTGAAGCTTTCTTT
>.|TRBJ1-1|.|TRBV18
CASSPPGARGNTEAFF
TGTGCCAGCTCACCTCCAGGGGCCCGAGGGAACACTGAAGCTTTCTTT
>.|TRBJ2-1|.|TRBV3-1/TRBV3-2
CASSQLNEQFF
TGTGCCAGCAGCCAGTTGAATGAGCAGTTCTTC
>.|TRBJ1-5|few|TRBV30
CAWSGRGLGQPQHF
TGTGCCTGGAGTGGAAGGGGTTTGGGTCAGCCCCAGCATTTT
>TRBD2|TRBJ2-1|.|TRBV15
CATSRDRRESYYNEQFF
TGTGCCACCAGCAGAGATCGGCGGGAGAGTTACTACAATGAGCAGTTCTTC
>.|TRBJ1-1|.|TRBV18
CASSGGVGTEAFF
TGTGCCAGCTCCGGAGGGGTGGGCACTGAAGCTTTCTTT
>.|TRBJ2-1|once|TRBV6-1
CASSERGYEQFF
TGTGCCAGCAGTGAAAGGGGGTATGAGCAGTTCTTC
>TRBD2|TRBJ2-7|few|TRBV7-2
CASSRIAGGTTYEQYF
TGTGCCAGCAGCCGGATAGCGGGAGGGACGACCTACGAGCAGTACTTC
>TRBD1|TRBJ2-2|.|TRBV24-1
CATSDYTTGGPTGELFF
TGTGCCACCAGTGATTACACTACAGGGGGGCCCACCGGGGAGCTGTTTTTT
>.|TRBJ1-5|.|TRBV7-2
CASSTQSNQPQHF
TGTGCCAGCAGCACACAGAGCAATCAGCCCCAGCATTTT
>TRBD1|TRBJ1-2|.|TRBV24-1
CATSDRRGRSYGYTF
TGTGCCACCAGTGACCGCAGGGGGCGCTCGTATGGCTACACCTTC
>TRBD1|TRBJ1-6|.|TRBV19
CASSAQGERHSPLHF
TGTGCCAGTAGTGCCCAGGGGGAGAGGCATTCACCCCTCCACTTT
>TRBD1|TRBJ1-3|.|TRBV27
CASSPLQGGSGNTIYF
TGTGCCAGCAGTCCCCTCCAGGGGGGCTCTGGAAACACCATATATTTT
>.|TRBJ1-5|.|TRBV6-6
CASSLEGDQYSNQPQHF
TGTGCCAGCAGTCTCGAGGGGGACCAATATAGCAATCAGCCCCAGCATTTT
>.|TRBJ2-3|.|TRBV5-1
CASSLTSVRGWEGTDSLTDTQYF
TGCGCCAGCAGCTTGACGTCGGTCCGGGGGTGGGAAGGGACGGACTCTCTCACAGATACGCAGTATTTT
>.|TRBJ1-3|few|TRBV7-9
CASGRRNRLSGNTIYF
TGTGCCAGCGGCCGGCGGAATCGTCTCTCTGGAAACACCATATATTTT
>.|TRBJ1-2|once|TRBV9
CASSVAPGGVNYGYTF
TGTGCCAGCAGCGTAGCTCCCGGGGGCGTCAACTATGGCTACACCTTC
>TRBD2|TRBJ2-1|.|TRBV9
CASSVVSSGSPNEQFF
TGTGCCAGCAGCGTAGTCTCTAGCGGGAGTCCCAATGAGCAGTTCTTC
>.|TRBJ2-7|.|TRBV6-6
CASSYSTGYVEQYF
TGTGCCAGCAGTTACTCGACAGGTTATGTTGAGCAGTACTTC
>TRBD2|TRBJ2-1|.|TRBV19
CASSSSGSRLAYNEQFF
TGTGCCAGTAGTAGTAGCGGGAGCAGACTAGCCTACAATGAGCAGTTCTTC
>.|TRBJ1-4|.|TRBV19
CASSRTPQGSNEKLFF
TGTGCCAGTAGCCGAACCCCACAGGGTTCTAATGAAAAACTGTTTTTT
>TRBD2|TRBJ2-3|.|TRBV19
CASTPGLAGRTDTQYF
TGTGCCAGTACCCCGGGACTAGCGGGAAGAACAGATACGCAGTATTTT
>TRBD2|TRBJ2-5|few|TRBV27
CASSPFSAGGPQETQYF
TGTGCCAGCAGTCCCTTTTCAGCGGGGGGGCCCCAAGAGACCCAGTACTTC
>TRBD1|TRBJ1-6|once|TRBV27
CASSLEPRGTGNSPLHF
TGTGCCAGCAGTTTAGAGCCTCGGGGGACAGGGAATTCACCCCTCCACTTT
>.|TRBJ2-4|.|TRBV27
CASSFISALAKNIQYF
TGTGCCAGCAGTTTTATTTCAGCCCTAGCCAAAAACATTCAGTACTTC
>.|TRBJ1-3|.|TRBV5-1
CASSLAGGARGNTIYF
TGCGCCAGCAGCTTGGCCGGGGGGGCGAGGGGAAACACCATATATTTT
>.|TRBJ1-1|.|TRBV10-3
CAISEGRDTEAFF
TGTGCCATCAGTGAGGGTCGGGACACTGAAGCTTTCTTT
>.|TRBJ2-3|.|TRBV2
CASSASTDTQYF
TGTGCCAGCAGCGCCTCGACAGATACGCAGTATTTT